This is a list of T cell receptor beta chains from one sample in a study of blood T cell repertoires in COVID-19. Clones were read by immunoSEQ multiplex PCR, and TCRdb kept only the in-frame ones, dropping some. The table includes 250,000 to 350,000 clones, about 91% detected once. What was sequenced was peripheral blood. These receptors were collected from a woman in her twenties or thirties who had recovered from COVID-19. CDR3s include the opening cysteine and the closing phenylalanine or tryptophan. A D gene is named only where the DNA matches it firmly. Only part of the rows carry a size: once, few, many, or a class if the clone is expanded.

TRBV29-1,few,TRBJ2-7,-,TGCAGCGTTGACAGGGGTGACTCCCACGAGCAGTACTTC,CSVDRGDSHEQYF
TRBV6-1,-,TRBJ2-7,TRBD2,TGTGCCAGCAGTGAGACACTAGCGGGGGGGCACTACGAGCAGTACTTC,CASSETLAGGHYEQYF
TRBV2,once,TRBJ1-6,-,TGTGCCAGCAGCCGGAAAGGGGCCGCGGGAGATTCACCCCTCCACTTT,CASSRKGAAGDSPLHF
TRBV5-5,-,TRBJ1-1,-,TGTGCCAGCAGCATCCCACGGACTGAAGCTTTCTTT,CASSIPRTEAFF
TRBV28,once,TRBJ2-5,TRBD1,TGTGCCAGCAGCCTACTCGGGACAGCACAAGAGACCCAGTACTTC,CASSLLGTAQETQYF
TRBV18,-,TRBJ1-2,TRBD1,TGTGCCAGCTCACCAGAGGGACAGGGGGCCTATGGCTACACCTTC,CASSPEGQGAYGYTF
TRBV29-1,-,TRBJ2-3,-,TGCAGCTTTACGGGACTCAACACAGATACGCAGTATTTT,CSFTGLNTDTQYF
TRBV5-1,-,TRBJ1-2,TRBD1,TGCGCCAGCAGCCCGGACAGGGGGTCGGGTGGCTACACCTTC,CASSPDRGSGGYTF
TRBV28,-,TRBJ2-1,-,TGTGCCAGCAGCCCACCCGCGGGGGACATATCCTACAATGAGCAGTTCTTC,CASSPPAGDISYNEQFF
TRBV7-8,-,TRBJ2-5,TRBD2,TGTGCCAGCAGCGGGAGGACTAGCGGGGTAGGAGAGACCCAGTACTTC,CASSGRTSGVGETQYF
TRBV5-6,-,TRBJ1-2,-,TGTGCCAGCAGCACATGGGGCCACATGAAAGGCTACACCTTC,CASSTWGHMKGYTF
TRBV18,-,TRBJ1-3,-,TGTGCCAGCCCGGACAAGCTGGGAAACACCATATATTTT,CASPDKLGNTIYF
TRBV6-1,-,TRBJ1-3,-,TGTGCCAGCAGTGAATGGCAGGCCTCTGGAAACACCATATATTTT,CASSEWQASGNTIYF
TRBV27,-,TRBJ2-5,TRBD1,TGTGCCAGCAGTTCCGACAGGGTCGAGACCCAGTACTTC,CASSSDRVETQYF
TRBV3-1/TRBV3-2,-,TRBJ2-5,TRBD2,TGTGCCAGCAGCCCCCGTGGTTCTAGCGGGGTCCTCCGTAGGGGGACCCAGTACTTC,CASSPRGSSGVLRRGTQYF
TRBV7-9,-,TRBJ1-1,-,TGTGCCAGCAGCAAAAAGGGGATGCAGGGATTGACTGAAGCTTTCTTT,CASSKKGMQGLTEAFF
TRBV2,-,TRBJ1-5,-,TGTGCCAGCAGTGAATATAGCAATCAGCCCCAGCATTTT,CASSEYSNQPQHF
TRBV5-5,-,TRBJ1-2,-,TGTGCCAGCAGCTTGGAAGTCTACTCCGGGGATGGCTACACCTTC,CASSLEVYSGDGYTF
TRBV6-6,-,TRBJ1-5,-,TGTGCCAGCACCCTAGGTGAGGGATCTCAGCCCCAGCATTTT,CASTLGEGSQPQHF
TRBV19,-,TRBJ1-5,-,TGTGCCAGTACTTTGGGGGGGGGTCAGCCCCAGCATTTT,CASTLGGGQPQHF
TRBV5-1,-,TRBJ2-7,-,TGCGCCAGCAGCTTGCCAGGGATCATCTACGAGCAGTACTTC,CASSLPGIIYEQYF
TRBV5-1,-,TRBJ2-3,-,TGCGCCAGCAGCTTGGTGGCCGGGAATCGTCCAGATACGCAGTATTTT,CASSLVAGNRPDTQYF
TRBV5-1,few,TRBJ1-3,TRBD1,TGCGCCAGCAGCTTACGTCCAGGGGGTCATGGAAACACCATATATTTT,CASSLRPGGHGNTIYF
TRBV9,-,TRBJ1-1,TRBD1,TGTGCCAGCAGAACAGGGGCGGGCGGGAACACTGAAGCTTTCTTT,CASRTGAGGNTEAFF
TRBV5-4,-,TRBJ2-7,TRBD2,TGTGCCAGCAGCCGCGGGACTAGCTGGGAGGAGCAGTACTTC,CASSRGTSWEEQYF
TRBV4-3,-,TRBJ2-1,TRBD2,TGCGCCAGCAGCCAAGATATCCGCGGGGGGGCCCGATCTCCTGAGCAGTTCTTC,CASSQDIRGGARSPEQFF
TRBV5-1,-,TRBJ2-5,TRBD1,TGCGCCAGCAGCGCCACCGGGACAGGGGTACGGGAGACCCAGTACTTC,CASSATGTGVRETQYF
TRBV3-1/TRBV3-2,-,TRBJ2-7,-,TGTGCCAGCGCCAGATTAATAGGGGTCTTTGCCGAGCAGTACTTC,CASARLIGVFAEQYF
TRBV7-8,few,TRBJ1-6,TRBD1,TGTGCCAGCAGCTCAGGGACAGGGCTTTATAATTCACCCCTCCACTTT,CASSSGTGLYNSPLHF
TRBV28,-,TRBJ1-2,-,TGTGCCAGCAGTCACGGGTCCTATGGCTACACCTTC,CASSHGSYGYTF
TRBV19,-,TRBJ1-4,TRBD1,TGTGCCAGTACCGACAGGGTTAACGAAAAACTGTTTTTT,CASTDRVNEKLFF
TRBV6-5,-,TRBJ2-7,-,TGTGCCAGCACCCCCAGCCGGGGGACCTACGAGCAGTACTTC,CASTPSRGTYEQYF
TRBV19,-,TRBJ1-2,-,TGTGCCAGTAGAGAACAGGTCGAGGGCTACACCTTC,CASREQVEGYTF
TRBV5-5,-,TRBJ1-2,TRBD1,TGTGCCAGCAGCTTGTCATCAGGGGGCATGAACTATGGCTACACCTTC,CASSLSSGGMNYGYTF
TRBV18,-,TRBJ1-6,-,TGTGCCAGCTCACCGACGACAGAAATCACCCTCCACTTT,CASSPTTEITLHF
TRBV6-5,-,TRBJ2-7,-,TGTGCCAGCAGAGACAGTACCTACGAGCAGTACTTC,CASRDSTYEQYF
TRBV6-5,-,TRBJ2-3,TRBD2,TGTGCCAGCAGTTCCGGGACTAGCGACTCAGATACGCAGTATTTT,CASSSGTSDSDTQYF
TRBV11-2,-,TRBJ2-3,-,TGTGCCAGCAGCTTAGGGGCGGGGTCGGCAGATACGCAGTATTTT,CASSLGAGSADTQYF
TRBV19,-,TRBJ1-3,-,TGTGCCAGTAGTATACTAGCGGGGATTGGAAACACCATATATTTT,CASSILAGIGNTIYF
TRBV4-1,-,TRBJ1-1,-,TGCGCCAGCAGCCAAAAACGGGACAAATCTGAAGCTTTCTTT,CASSQKRDKSEAFF
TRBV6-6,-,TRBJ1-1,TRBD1,TGTGCCAGCAGTGGAAGACAGGGAGCGAACACTGAAGCTTTCTTT,CASSGRQGANTEAFF
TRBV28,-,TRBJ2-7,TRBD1,TGTGCCAGCAATTGGGGACAGGAGTACGAGCAGTACTTC,CASNWGQEYEQYF
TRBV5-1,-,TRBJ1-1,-,TGCGCCAGCAGCCCGGGTCAGACCCTAAACACTGAAGCTTTCTTT,CASSPGQTLNTEAFF
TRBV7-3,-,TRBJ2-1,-,TGTGCCAGCAGAGAACCTTCCGGGACACTTCTCGATGAGCAGTTCTTC,CASREPSGTLLDEQFF
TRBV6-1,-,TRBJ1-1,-,TGTGCCAGCAGTGAAGACTACAGGAAAGAAGCTTTCTTT,CASSEDYRKEAFF
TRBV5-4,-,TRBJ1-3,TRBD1,TGTGCCAGCAGCTTTGAGACAGGGTATGGAAACACCATATATTTT,CASSFETGYGNTIYF
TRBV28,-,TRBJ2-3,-,TGTGCCAGCAGACACCCTCCCACAGATACGCAGTATTTT,CASRHPPTDTQYF
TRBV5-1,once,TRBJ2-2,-,TGCGCCAGCAGCTGGGGCAGGGGCCTGGGCACCGGGGAGCTGTTTTTT,CASSWGRGLGTGELFF
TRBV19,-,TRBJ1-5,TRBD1,TGTGCCAGTAGGCAGGGGACAGGGGCATCTCAGCCCCAGCATTTT,CASRQGTGASQPQHF
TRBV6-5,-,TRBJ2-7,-,TGTGCCAGCAGTTCCCCAAACGAGCAGTACTTC,CASSSPNEQYF
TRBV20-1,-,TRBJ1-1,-,TGCAGTGCTAGTGGGACACCCATACTCAACACTGAAGCTTTCTTT,CSASGTPILNTEAFF
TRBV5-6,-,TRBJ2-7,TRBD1,TGTGCCAGCAGCCGACAGGGCTTCTGGGACTTC,CASSRQGFWDF
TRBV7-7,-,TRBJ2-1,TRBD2,TGTGCCAGCAGCTTAGGGCTAGCGGGGGCTCCCGAGCAGTTCTTC,CASSLGLAGAPEQFF
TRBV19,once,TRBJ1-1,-,TGTGCCAGTAGTATACCATATTTACATGGCACTGAAGCTTTCTTT,CASSIPYLHGTEAFF
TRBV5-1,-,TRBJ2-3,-,TGCGCCAGCAGCTTGGGTTCTTTTTATACGCAGTATTTT,CASSLGSFYTQYF
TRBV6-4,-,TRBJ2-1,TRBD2,TGTGCCAGCAGTGACTCTAGCGGGTCCTACAATGAGCAGTTCTTC,CASSDSSGSYNEQFF
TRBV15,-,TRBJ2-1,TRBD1,TGTGCCACCAGCAGAGCCGGGACAGGGACCCTACCATATAAACTCTCCTACAATGAGCAGTTCTTC,CATSRAGTGTLPYKLSYNEQFF